A single sample gave rise to the 10 T cell receptor beta chains below, sequenced in a study of T-cell memory formation after mild COVID-19. TCRdb passed the 5' RACE reads through MiXCR, listing each CDR3 protein once. The sample records 140,000 to 150,000 distinct CDR3 sequences, 15% to 20% being singletons. The sample taken for sequencing was PBMCs or a T cell subset sorted from them (not recorded which). All receptors come from an adult woman who had mild COVID-19 (a few samples of this study predate the infection). Cell type and time point are not known.

This clonotype was observed a handful of times. CDR3 loop: CASSVQGLAAETQYF. The CDR3 DNA is TGTGCCAGCAGCGTTCAGGGGCTAGCGGCAGAGACCCAGTACTTC. The chain combines TRBV9 with TRBJ2-5, with D maybe TRBD2 (7 bases). This CDR3 is built from 15 residues. Germline V gene data show CDR1 as SGDLS and CDR2 as YYNGEE. V was clipped by 2 bases and J by 4 bases, with 15 bases between them.

This clonotype was seen a handful of times. This chain uses TRBV5-1 with TRBJ2-1; D might be TRBD1 (5 bases). The CDR3 extends over 14 amino acids. Looked up from germline, CDR1 is SGHRS and CDR2 is YFSETQ. With 0 bases removed from V and 8 bases from J, the gap between germline ends came to 12 bases. The CDR3 DNA reads as TGCGCCAGCAGCTTGGTGCAGGGCACTGATGAGCAGTTCTTC. It specifies CASSLVQGTDEQFF.

This clonotype has just one count. Possible read error: a much larger clone is one base away. This chain joins TRBV7-9 and TRBJ1-1; TRBD1 is a possible D gene (5 bases). Germline loops: CDR1 SEHNR, CDR2 FQNEAQ (reference sequence). V was shortened by 1 base and J by 0 bases, with 6 bases between the two germline ends. The CDR3 runs 14 residues. The CDR3 DNA sequence: TGTGCCAGCAGCTTAGAGGGGTTGAACACTGAAGCTTTCTTT. It yields the protein CASSLEGLNTEAFF.

This clonotype was counted between two and nine times. This chain links TRBV7-9 with TRBJ1-2; D is uncertain. The ends were cut back, 5 bases at V and 4 bases at J, with 11 bases in the middle. Germline-derived CDR1 and CDR2 are SEHNR and FQNEAQ (reference sequence). This CDR3 comprises 13 residues. DNA for the CDR3: TGTGCCAGCAGCCTAAACACCTTCTATGGCTACACCTTC. This codes for CASSLNTFYGYTF.

The chain recombines TRBV24-1 with TRBJ2-5; the D gene is possibly TRBD1 (5 bases). From germline, CDR1 is KGHDR and CDR2 SFDVKD. CDR3 length: 14 residues. Trimming stripped 4 bases from V and 9 bases from J, with 17 bases between. The CDR3 DNA follows: TGTGCCACCAGTGAGTCAGGGCTAACCCCGGCCCAGTACTTC. Amino acid sequence: CATSESGLTPAQYF.

This clonotype was counted only a few times. The V and J genes are TRBV29-1 and TRBJ1-1; D gene unclear. This CDR3 spans 11 amino acids. Per germline, CDR1 SQVTM and CDR2 ANQGSEA. The ends were cut back, 6 bases at V and 10 bases at J, with 15 bases in the middle. CDR3 protein: CSVRQDSVAFF. CDR3 nucleotides: TGCAGCGTCAGGCAGGATTCGGTAGCTTTCTTT.

V usage is TRBV12-3 or TRBV12-4 and J usage is TRBJ2-3, with a weak D call TRBD2 (5 bases). Trimming pared 1 base from V and 2 bases from J, leaving 16 bases between. This CDR3 is built from 17 residues. The CDR3 coding sequence is TGTGCCAGCAGTTTAGTTGGACTCACCCCGGACACAGATACGCAGTATTTT. The encoded protein is CASSLVGLTPDTDTQYF.

This clonotype was detected only a few times. This chain connects TRBV11-3 to TRBJ2-7; D is perhaps TRBD1 (6 bases). The CDR3 totals 14 residues. Trimming cost V 3 bases and J 2 bases, with 11 bases left between them. In germline, CDR1 is SGHNT, CDR2 YENEEA. The CDR3 DNA reads TGTGCCAGCAGCTTCCGGGACACAACCTACGAGCAGTACTTC. This codes for CASSFRDTTYEQYF.

The chain links TRBV7-8 to TRBJ1-3, with TRBD1 as a possible D gene (6 bases). There are 18 residues in the CDR3. The ends were cut back, 5 bases at V and 1 base at J, with 21 bases in the middle. Germline loops: CDR1 SGHVS, CDR2 FQNEAQ. CDR3 DNA: TGTGCCAGCAGCCGGGGGCGTGGGGGTGGGCCTTCTGGAAACACCATATATTTT. Its protein product is CASSRGRGGGPSGNTIYF.

The chain links TRBV7-6 to TRBJ1-3; D uncertain. Looked up from germline, CDR1 is SGHVS and CDR2 is FNYEAQ. There are 14 residues in the CDR3. The germline V and J ends were trimmed by 5 bases and 0 bases, with 8 bases remaining between them. DNA of the CDR3: TGTGCCAGCAGCCGCGGGTCCTCTGGAAACACCATATATTTT. Its translation: CASSRGSSGNTIYF.